What follows is one TCR beta chain and its context. Its matching antigen is unknown. This entry comes from a study of cytomegalovirus exposure and HLA in healthy donors. Turning to the study itself: HLA-typed donors were the source of 86 million or so unique TCRs held in an early data release. Broader study findings: Other equally common chains were less clonally expanded than HLA-associated TCR beta chains, a later analysis showed. Overall, approximately 150 TCR beta chains were annotated as cytomegalovirus-associated.

PCR used 60 Vbeta primers and 13 Jbeta primers. Some clones are missing from TCRdb's copy, which holds only in-frame ones; the method was immunoSEQ multiplex PCR. The table shows over 150,000 clones, with 80% occurring only once. Looked up from germline, CDR1 is SQVTM and CDR2 is ANQGSEA. The CDR3 is 14 amino acids. Trimming pared 7 bases from V and 2 bases from J, leaving 15 bases between. V is TRBV29-1 and J is TRBJ2-1, with D possibly matching TRBD1 (6 bases). This TCR came from a man aged 25 to 40 in good health and CMV-seronegative. Sequenced sample: PBMCs. In DNA form, the CDR3 reads TGCAGCGCTTTGACAGGACCTACCTACAATGAGCAGTTCTTC. Protein product: CSALTGPTYNEQFF.